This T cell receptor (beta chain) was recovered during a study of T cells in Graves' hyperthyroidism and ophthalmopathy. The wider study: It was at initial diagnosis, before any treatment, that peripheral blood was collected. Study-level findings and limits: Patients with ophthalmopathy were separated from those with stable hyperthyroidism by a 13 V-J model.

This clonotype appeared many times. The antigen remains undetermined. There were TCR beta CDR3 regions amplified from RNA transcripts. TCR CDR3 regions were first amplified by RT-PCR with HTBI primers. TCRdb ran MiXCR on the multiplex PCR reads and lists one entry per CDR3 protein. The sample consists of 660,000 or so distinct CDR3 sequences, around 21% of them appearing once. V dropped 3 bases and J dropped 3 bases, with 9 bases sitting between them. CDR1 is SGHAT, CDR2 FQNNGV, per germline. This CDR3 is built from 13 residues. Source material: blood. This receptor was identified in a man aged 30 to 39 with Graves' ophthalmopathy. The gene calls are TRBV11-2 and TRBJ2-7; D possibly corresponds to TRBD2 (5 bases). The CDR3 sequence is CASSFDGDYEQYF. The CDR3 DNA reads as TGTGCCAGCAGCTTCGACGGGGACTACGAGCAGTACTTC.